A single TCR beta chain is shown here with its context. This record belongs to a study of blood T cell repertoires in COVID-19. The CDR3 length is 15 residues. The junction had 3 bases not matched to a gene; V was cut back by 4 bases and J by 4 bases. CDR1 is SGHRS and CDR2 is YFSETQ in the germline V gene. Produced via immunoSEQ multiplex PCR; TCRdb's table is partial and in-frame only. Of tens of thousands of clones in the sample, more than 70% were seen once. V gene TRBV5-1 combines with J gene TRBJ2-5; 14 positions match TRBD2. The source is a middle-aged man with active COVID-19. The sample was peripheral blood. CDR3 bases: TGCGCCAGCAGCCTGGGACTAGCGGGGGCAGAGACCCAGTACTTC. Its translation is CASSLGLAGAETQYF.